What follows are 32 T cell receptor beta chains derived from one specimen sequenced in a study of cytomegalovirus exposure and HLA in healthy donors. It was with 60 Vbeta and 13 Jbeta primers that the PCR ran. Produced via immunoSEQ multiplex PCR; TCRdb's table is partial and in-frame only. Of some 120,000 clones listed, roughly 77% are singletons. Sequenced input: PBMCs. All receptors derive from a man aged 18-30 years in good health and CMV-seronegative.

The chain couples TRBV5-1 to TRBJ2-1, with TRBD2 identical over 10 bases. This CDR3 contains 15 residues. CDR1 is SGHRS and CDR2 is YFSETQ in the germline V gene. Unmatched junction bases numbered 8, after V lost 2 bases and J lost 9 bases. CDR3 coding DNA: TGCGCCAGCAGCTTAGCGGGGGGGTCGGGTAGTGAGCAGTTCTTC. This encodes CASSLAGGSGSEQFF.

The chain has TRBV18 and TRBJ2-5; D is ambiguous. Between the trimmed V and J ends, which lost 3 bases and 2 bases, there was a span of 4 bases. Looked up from germline, CDR1 is KGHSH and CDR2 is LQKENI. CDR3 size: 12 residues. CDR3 bases: TGTGCCAGCTCACCCTATCAAGAGACCCAGTACTTC. Its protein product is CASSPYQETQYF. The variable domain in full, completed from reference TRBV18 and TRBJ2-5, reads NAGVMQNPRHLVRRRGQEARLRCSPMKGHSHVYWYRQLPEEGLKFMVYLQKENIIDESGMPKERFSAEFPKEGPSILRIQQVVRGDSAAYFCASSPYQETQYFGPGTRLLVL.

This clone appeared once. The chain employs TRBV5-6 and TRBJ2-3; 11 positions agree with TRBD1. V gave up 4 bases and J gave up 4 bases; unmatched junction bases: 8. CDR1 and CDR2 from the germline V gene are SGHDT and YYEEEE. This CDR3 comprises 16 residues. The CDR3 DNA follows: TGTGCCAGCAGCCTCCGGCGGGACAGGGGGGCAGATACGCAGTATTTT. It codes for CASSLRRDRGADTQYF.

This clone was counted between two and nine times. CDR3 nucleotides: TGTGCCAGCAGGCCTACAGGGACTAGCTACGAGCAGTACTTC. Amino acid sequence: CASRPTGTSYEQYF. The V and J genes are TRBV6-6 and TRBJ2-7; 8 bases are a match to TRBD2. V lost 6 bases to trimming and J lost 3 bases; unmatched junction nucleotides: 7. This CDR3 has 14 residues. From germline, CDR1 is MNHNY and CDR2 SVGAGI (reference sequence).

The rearrangement uses TRBV13 and TRBJ2-5; D might be TRBD2 (5 bases). V was pared by 4 bases and J by 9 bases, with 18 bases between. There are 14 residues in the CDR3. Per the germline V gene, CDR1 is PRHDT and CDR2 is FYEKMQ (reference sequence). The CDR3 DNA reads TGTGCCAGCAGCTCCCTAGCCGACCGGGGTCCCCAGTACTTC. Translating gives CASSSLADRGPQYF.

The V gene is TRBV11-3, the J gene TRBJ2-7, with 12 bases lining up with TRBD1. V dropped 5 bases and J dropped 5; count of bases not matched to a gene: 7. Germline CDR1 is SGHNT and CDR2 is YENEEA. The length of the CDR3 is 15 residues. CDR3 protein: CASSQWGQGADEQYF. The CDR3 DNA reads TGTGCCAGCAGCCAGTGGGGACAGGGGGCGGACGAGCAGTACTTC.

This rearrangement joins TRBV6-5 to TRBJ1-1, with 7 nucleotides matching TRBD1. Germline V CDR1 and CDR2: MNHEY, SVGAGI. V was pared by 2 bases and J by 7 bases, with 7 bases of the junction left unmatched. The CDR3 is made up of 14 amino acids. As DNA, the CDR3 is TGTGCCAGCAGTTACACCACAGGGGCCCGTGAAGCTTTCTTT. Translating it yields CASSYTTGAREAFF.

The chain joins TRBV5-6 to TRBJ1-3; D not certain. The CDR3 is 15 amino acids. Germline CDR1 and CDR2: SGHDT and YYEEEE. V was cut by 0 bases and J by 1 base, with 8 bases left in between. CDR3 in DNA: TGTGCCAGCAGCTTGGGCGTAAGATCTGGAAACACCATATATTTT. It translates to CASSLGVRSGNTIYF. Variable domain in full (rest from reference TRBV5-6 and TRBJ1-3): DAGVTQSPTHLIKTRGQQVTLRCSPKSGHDTVSWYQQALGQGPQFIFQYYEEEERQRGNFPDRFSGHQFPNYSSELNVNALLLGDSALYLCASSLGVRSGNTIYFGEGSWLTVV.

This clone was seen a single time. The gene calls are TRBV19 and TRBJ1-5; D is unclear. The CDR3 length is 15 residues. V lost 0 bases and J 1 base, leaving 7 bases between the germline ends. Germline-derived CDR1 and CDR2 are LNHDA and SQIVND (reference sequence). The CDR3 nucleotides are TGTGCCAGTAGTATAGACCGGTGGAGCAATCAGCCCCAGCATTTT. Its protein is CASSIDRWSNQPQHF.

The J gene is TRBJ1-1, the V gene TRBV10-2; no reliable D call. This CDR3 region has 13 residues. The V end lost 2 bases, the J end lost 3 bases, and 7 bases lay between the germline ends. Germline assignment: CDR1 WSHSY and CDR2 SAAADI. The DNA for the CDR3 is TGCGCCAGCAGTGAGAGTACTTACACTGAAGCTTTCTTT. Amino acids: CASSESTYTEAFF.

The CDR3 here is CASSFQTGSLWRYTF. CDR3 nucleotide sequence: TGTGCCAGCAGTTTTCAGACAGGGTCCCTATGGAGGTACACCTTC. V usage is TRBV6-6 and J usage is TRBJ1-2; TRBD1 agrees at 7 bases. The V gene's germline CDR1 is MNHNY and CDR2 SVGAGI (reference sequence). The J segment lost 11 bases and the V segment lost 4 bases, leaving 16 bases of the junction unmatched. This CDR3 spans 15 amino acids.

This clone was found a few times. J is TRBJ2-7 and V is TRBV4-3; TRBD2 agrees at 13 bases. V gave up 4 bases and J gave up 2 bases; unmatched junction bases: 5. Germline values: CDR1 LGHNA, CDR2 YSLEER. This CDR3 is 16 amino acids long. This chain's CDR3 is CASSPGLAGETYEQYF. The CDR3 DNA follows: TGCGCCAGCAGCCCTGGACTAGCGGGGGAGACCTACGAGCAGTACTTC.

In this sample, this clone turned up once. This chain's CDR3 is CASSSPSRRGTGELFF. In DNA, the CDR3 is TGTGCCAGCAGTTCCCCTAGTAGAAGAGGGACCGGGGAGCTGTTTTTT. The J gene is TRBJ2-2, the V gene TRBV6-5; a weak D match, TRBD2 (5 bases). Germline assignment: CDR1 MNHEY and CDR2 SVGAGI. V dropped 4 bases and J dropped 5 bases, with 17 bases sitting between them. CDR3 length equals 16 residues.

The chain has TRBV7-3 and TRBJ2-1, with 10 bases aligning to TRBD2. The length of the CDR3 is 14 residues. Germline CDR1 and CDR2: SGHTA and FQGTGA. Trimming removed 7 bases from V and 10 bases from J; junction bases left unmatched: 10. The CDR3 DNA is TGTGCCAGCAACTCCACGGGACTAGCGATCGAGCAGTTCTTC. Its protein product is CASNSTGLAIEQFF.

The rearrangement uses TRBV5-6 and TRBJ2-7; D not certain. CDR1 SGHDT and CDR2 YYEEEE come from the germline V gene. The ends were cut back, 0 bases at V and 3 bases at J, with 10 bases in the middle. The CDR3 is made up of 14 amino acids. The CDR3 spells CASSLGQSIYEQYF. CDR3 coding DNA: TGTGCCAGCAGCTTGGGGCAGTCGATCTACGAGCAGTACTTC. Drawing the rest from reference TRBV5-6 and TRBJ2-7, the complete variable domain is DAGVTQSPTHLIKTRGQQVTLRCSPKSGHDTVSWYQQALGQGPQFIFQYYEEEERQRGNFPDRFSGHQFPNYSSELNVNALLLGDSALYLCASSLGQSIYEQYFGPGTRLTVT.

The J gene is TRBJ1-5, the V gene TRBV27; tentatively, D is TRBD1 (5 bases). The germline V gene has CDR1 MNHEY and CDR2 SMNVEV (reference sequence). V was shortened by 5 bases and J by 5 bases, with 13 bases between the two germline ends. This CDR3 contains 14 residues. The CDR3 reads CASSAQGFYQPQHF. CDR3 sequence (DNA): TGTGCCAGCAGTGCCCAGGGCTTCTATCAGCCCCAGCATTTT.

The chain uses TRBV10-1 and TRBJ2-7; 8 nucleotides agree with TRBD1. Germline values: CDR1 WNHNN, CDR2 SYGVQD (reference sequence). The CDR3 has 16 residues. V shed 7 bases, J shed 4 bases, and the junction held 15 bases outside the gene matches. This chain's CDR3 is CASTTDRGPLVYEQYF. CDR3 nucleotide sequence: TGCGCCAGCACGACAGACAGGGGCCCACTTGTTTACGAGCAGTACTTC.

V gene TRBV21-1 combines with J gene TRBJ2-4; the table assigns TRBD1, which was not confirmed against the DNA. TRBV21-1 is assigned pseudogene status. The CDR3 contains 17 residues. The CDR3 sequence is CASSKGRTVLYKNIQYF. In DNA, the CDR3 is TGTGCCAGCAGCAAAGGTCGGACAGTCTTATACAAAAACATTCAGTACTTC.

This chain links TRBV11-2 with TRBJ1-2; 8 nucleotides line up with TRBD1. The V segment lost 5 bases and the J segment 4 bases; nucleotides outside the gene matches: 12. This CDR3 region has 16 residues. Germline V gene sequence: CDR1 SGHAT, CDR2 FQNNGV. The CDR3 coding sequence is TGTGCCAGCAGCAAAACGACAGGGGACGGGTTCTATGGCTACACCTTC. This gives the protein CASSKTTGDGFYGYTF.

This chain joins TRBV6-5 and TRBJ1-1, with D tentatively TRBD1 (5 bases). V was cut by 0 bases and J by 2 bases, with 10 bases left in between. The CDR3 contains 15 residues. Germline CDR1 reads MNHEY; CDR2 reads SVGAGI. The CDR3 region has the DNA TGTGCCAGCAGTTACTCTCACCAGGGCAACACTGAAGCTTTCTTT. Protein sequence: CASSYSHQGNTEAFF.

This clone was seen just once. CDR3 sequence: CASSYDGGGNQPQHF. CDR3 coding DNA: TGTGCCAGCAGTTACGACGGGGGAGGTAATCAGCCCCAGCATTTT. The chain employs TRBV27 and TRBJ1-5, with TRBD1 as a possible D gene (5 bases). V lost 4 bases, J lost 4 bases, and 14 bases lay in between. Germline V lookup: CDR1 MNHEY, CDR2 SMNVEV (reference sequence). This CDR3 region has 15 residues.

This chain links TRBV6-1 with TRBJ2-3, with 8 bases aligning to TRBD1. The germline V gene encodes CDR1 MNHNS and CDR2 SASEGT. The CDR3 runs to 14 residues. V gave up 7 bases and J gave up 1 base; unmatched junction bases: 4. In nucleotides, the CDR3 is TGTGCCAGCAAGGACAGGGTCGGCACAGATACGCAGTATTTT. It is translated as CASKDRVGTDTQYF.

The chain carries TRBV9 and TRBJ1-4; D might be TRBD1 (6 bases). The germline V and J ends were trimmed by 4 bases and 6 bases, with 16 bases remaining between them. The CDR3 extends over 15 amino acids. Germline CDR1 reads SGDLS; CDR2 reads YYNGEE. For the CDR3, the DNA is TGTGCCAGCAGCCGAAGGGGGGAGGGGGATGAAAAACTGTTTTTT. Protein sequence: CASSRRGEGDEKLFF. Drawing the rest from reference TRBV9 and TRBJ1-4, the complete variable domain is DSGVTQTPKHLITATGQRVTLRCSPRSGDLSVYWYQQSLDQGLQFLIQYYNGEERAKGNILERFSAQQFPDLHSELNLSSLELGDSALYFCASSRRGEGDEKLFFGSGTQLSVL.

The V gene is TRBV9, the J gene TRBJ2-6, with TRBD1 identical over 8 bases. The V and J ends lost 4 bases and 1 base, in that order; junction bases with no gene match: 13. The CDR3 covers 19 residues. Germline CDR1 reads SGDLS; CDR2 reads YYNGEE. CDR3 bases: TGTGCCAGCAGCCAATACGGGGGACAGGCTATATCTGGGGCCAACGTCCTGACTTTC. The encoded protein is CASSQYGGQAISGANVLTF.

The V call is TRBV5-1, the J call TRBJ2-3, with D perhaps TRBD1 (5 bases). The CDR3 is 15 amino acids. Germline assignment: CDR1 SGHRS and CDR2 YFSETQ. Trimming took off 3 bases at V and 2 bases at J, with 13 bases between the two ends. The CDR3 region is CASSSARVTTDTQYF. In nucleotides, the CDR3 is TGCGCCAGCAGCTCGGCCAGGGTAACCACAGATACGCAGTATTTT.

The rearrangement links TRBV9 to TRBJ1-6; no reliable D call. This CDR3 region has 15 residues. Germline V lookup: CDR1 SGDLS, CDR2 YYNGEE. V was pared by 0 bases and J by 7 bases, with 11 bases between. The CDR3 nucleotides read TGTGCCAGCAGCGTAGATAGCTCCTCCAATTCACCCCTCCACTTT. The encoded protein is CASSVDSSSNSPLHF.

The chain combines TRBV12-5 with TRBJ2-1, with 11 bases identical to TRBD2. CDR1 is LGHNT and CDR2 is FRNRAP in the germline V gene. V lost 2 bases to trimming and J lost 6 bases; unmatched junction nucleotides: 6. There are 16 residues in the CDR3. As DNA, the CDR3 is TGTGCTAGTGGTTTGAGACTAGCGGGGCCATCCAATGAGCAGTTCTTC. The encoded protein is CASGLRLAGPSNEQFF. Variable domain in full (rest from reference TRBV12-5 and TRBJ2-1): DARVTQTPRHKVTEMGQEVTMRCQPILGHNTVFWYRQTMMQGLELLAYFRNRAPLDDSGMPKDRFSAEMPDATLATLKIQPSEPRDSAVYFCASGLRLAGPSNEQFFGPGTRLTVL.

The CDR3: CASSPPPGGNTEAFF. The CDR3 DNA reads TGTGCCAGCAGCCCCCCCCCAGGGGGGAACACTGAAGCTTTCTTT. The gene calls are TRBV5-4 and TRBJ1-1, with 7 bases that match TRBD1. This CDR3 comprises 15 residues. Germline lookup yields CDR1 SGHNT and CDR2 YYREEE (reference sequence). Germline trimming cut 4 bases from V and 1 base from J; bases unmatched to any gene: 7.

This clone showed up just a few times. The gene calls are TRBV6-5 and TRBJ1-1, with TRBD1 matching over 7 bases. CDR1 is MNHEY, CDR2 SVGAGI, per germline. The CDR3 is 12 amino acids. V was clipped by 6 bases and J by 11 bases; unmatched bases: 9. The CDR3 coding sequence is TGTGCCAGCAGCGACAGGGCTGCTCGGGCTTTCTTT. As protein: CASSDRAARAFF.

The genes are TRBV9 and TRBJ2-1; maybe TRBD1 (5 bases). The CDR3 length is 13 residues. The V and J ends lost 2 bases and 6 bases respectively, with 9 bases between them. Germline CDR1 reads SGDLS; CDR2 reads YYNGEE. In DNA form, the CDR3 reads TGTGCCAGCAGCGTGGGGCAAACCAATGAGCAGTTCTTC. Encoded protein: CASSVGQTNEQFF.

On this clone: An end of the junction differs from the germline gene, which may be a read error. J is TRBJ2-1 and V is TRBV7-9; D unclear. This CDR3 has 12 residues. Germline CDR1 and CDR2: SEHNR and FQNEAQ (reference sequence). CDR3 bases: TGTTCCAGCAGCTTTAGTTACAATGAGCAGTTCTTC. This gives the protein CSSSFSYNEQFF.

V and J are TRBV7-9 and TRBJ2-1; 7 positions match TRBD2. Germline CDR1 SEHNR, CDR2 FQNEAQ (reference sequence). The CDR3 is 13 amino acids. V lost 4 bases to trimming and J lost 5 bases; unmatched junction nucleotides: 2. This CDR3 reads CASSYGTNNEQFF. The DNA of the CDR3 is TGTGCCAGCAGCTACGGGACTAACAATGAGCAGTTCTTC. The complete variable domain, with remaining parts taken from reference TRBV7-9 and TRBJ2-1, reads DTGVSQNPRHKITKRGQNVTFRCDPISEHNRLYWYRQTLGQGPEFLTYFQNEAQLEKSRLLSDRFSAERPKGSFSTLEIQRTEQGDSAMYLCASSYGTNNEQFFGPGTRLTVL.